The entry that follows covers one T cell receptor beta chain sequence. Clones were sequenced by immunoSEQ multiplex PCR, and TCRdb holds only the in-frame ones, with some missing. The table lists 200,000 to 300,000 clones, 75% to 85% of them singletons, with over 2% in the top ten. The data belong to a study of blood T cell repertoires in COVID-19. CDR1 MNHEY and CDR2 SVGEGT come from the germline V gene. The CDR3 contains 15 residues. Trimming removed 4 bases from V and 1 base from J, with 14 bases in between. This clonotype was obtained from a man aged 40-55 years who had recovered from COVID-19. The sequencing input was peripheral blood. The V call is TRBV6-2 or TRBV6-3, the J call TRBJ2-7; D is perhaps TRBD2 (5 bases). For the CDR3, the DNA is TGTGCCAGCAGTTCAACCTATAGAGGGTCCTACGAGCAGTACTTC. Protein: CASSSTYRGSYEQYF.